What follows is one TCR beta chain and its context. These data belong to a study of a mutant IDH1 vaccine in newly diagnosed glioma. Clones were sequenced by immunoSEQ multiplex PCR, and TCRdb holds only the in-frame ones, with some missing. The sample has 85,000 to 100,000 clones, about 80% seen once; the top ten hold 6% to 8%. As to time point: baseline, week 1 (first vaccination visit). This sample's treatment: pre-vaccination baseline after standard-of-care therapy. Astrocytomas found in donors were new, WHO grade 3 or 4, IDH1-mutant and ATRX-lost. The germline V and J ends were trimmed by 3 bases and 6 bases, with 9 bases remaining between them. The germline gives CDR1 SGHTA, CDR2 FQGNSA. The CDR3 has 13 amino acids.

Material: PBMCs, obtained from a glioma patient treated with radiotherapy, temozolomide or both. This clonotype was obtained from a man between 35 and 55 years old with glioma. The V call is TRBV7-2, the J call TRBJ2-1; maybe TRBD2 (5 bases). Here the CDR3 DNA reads TGTGCCAGCAGCTTGGGAGCGCCCAATGAGCAGTTCTTC. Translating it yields CASSLGAPNEQFF.